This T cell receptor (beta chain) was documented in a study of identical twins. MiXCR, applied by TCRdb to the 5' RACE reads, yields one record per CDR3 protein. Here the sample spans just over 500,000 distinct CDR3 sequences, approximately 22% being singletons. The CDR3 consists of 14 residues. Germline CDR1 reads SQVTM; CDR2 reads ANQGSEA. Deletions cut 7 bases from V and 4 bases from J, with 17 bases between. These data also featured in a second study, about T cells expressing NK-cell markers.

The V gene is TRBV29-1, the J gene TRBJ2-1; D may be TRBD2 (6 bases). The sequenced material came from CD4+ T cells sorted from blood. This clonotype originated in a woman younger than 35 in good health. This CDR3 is CSARDSERYNEQFF. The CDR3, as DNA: TGCAGCGCCCGGGACTCCGAAAGATACAATGAGCAGTTCTTC.